The next 20 T cell receptor beta chains were all read from a single sample in a study of shared clonotypes between healthy human individuals. Assay: immunoSEQ multiplex PCR; the TCRdb copy retains only in-frame clones and omits some. The repertoire holds approximately 720,000 clones, 90% to 95% seen once, with nearly 25% in the top ten. CD45RO-negative CD8 cells positively selected for CCR7 made up the naive population, which excluded terminally differentiated effector memory CD45RA+ cells. Sequencing was carried out using naive CD8+ T cells sorted from blood. All receptors come from a man between 25 and 39 years old in good health.

V usage is TRBV7-9 and J usage is TRBJ2-7; D possibly corresponds to TRBD2 (7 bases). V was cut by 5 bases and J by 2 bases, with 19 bases left in between. The CDR3 covers 16 residues. Looked up from germline, CDR1 is SEHNR and CDR2 is FQNEAQ (reference sequence). CDR3 DNA: TGTGCCAGCAGCAACAGGGATAGCGGGTTTCCCTACGAGCAGTACTTC. Protein product: CASSNRDSGFPYEQYF.

The V call is TRBV29-1, the J call TRBJ2-1; unclear D gene. Trimming stripped 6 bases from V and 5 bases from J, with 14 bases between. Germline loops: CDR1 SQVTM, CDR2 ANQGSEA. This CDR3 comprises 13 residues. This chain's CDR3 is CSVLWAVDNEQFF. The CDR3 nucleotides are TGCAGCGTCCTTTGGGCGGTGGACAATGAGCAGTTCTTC.

This clone was found a few times. This chain links TRBV27 with TRBJ2-1; tentatively, D is TRBD2 (5 bases). V was cut by 2 bases and J by 8 bases, with 10 bases left in between. The germline gives CDR1 MNHEY, CDR2 SMNVEV (reference sequence). The CDR3 is made up of 13 amino acids. The CDR3 nucleotides read TGTGCCAGCAGTTTACCTAGCCCCCATGAGCAGTTCTTC. Translation: CASSLPSPHEQFF.

V is TRBV29-1 and J is TRBJ1-2; 10 nucleotides agree with TRBD1. The germline CDR1 and CDR2 sequences are SQVTM and ANQGSEA. The CDR3 sequence is 13 residues long. V trimming: 3 bases; J trimming: 6 bases; junction bases outside the gene matches: 4. The CDR3 region is CSVDQTGGNGYTF. CDR3 DNA: TGCAGCGTTGACCAGACAGGGGGCAATGGCTACACCTTC.

About this clone itself: Other DNA sequences in this specimen translate into the identical CDR3. The genes are TRBV27 and TRBJ2-2; tentative D call: TRBD1 (6 bases). V was shortened by 4 bases and J by 1 base, with 7 bases between the two germline ends. The CDR3 is 14 amino acids. Germline CDR1 reads MNHEY; CDR2 reads SMNVEV (reference sequence). The CDR3 here is CASSWGQNTGELFF. CDR3 sequence (DNA): TGTGCCAGCAGTTGGGGACAGAACACCGGGGAGCTGTTTTTT.

This clone has just one count. CDR3 DNA: TGTGCCAGCAGTTACCCGGGACGGATGAACACTGAAGCTTTCTTT. Its translation is CASSYPGRMNTEAFF. This chain links TRBV6-5 with TRBJ1-1; tentatively, D is TRBD1 (5 bases). Trimming shortened V by 2 bases and J by 0 bases, and 10 bases separated the two germline ends. Per the germline V gene, CDR1 is MNHEY and CDR2 is SVGAGI. CDR3 length: 15 residues.

The J gene is TRBJ2-1, the V gene TRBV2; possible D gene TRBD2, 5 bases. Trimming shortened V by 7 bases and J by 3 bases, and 7 bases separated the two germline ends. Germline assignment: CDR1 SNHLY and CDR2 FYNNEI. The CDR3 sequence is 12 residues long. This chain's CDR3 is CASTEGYNEQFF. The CDR3 DNA reads as TGTGCCAGCACTGAGGGCTACAATGAGCAGTTCTTC.

Comment on this clone: Different DNA sequences within this sample yield the same CDR3. This chain connects TRBV7-9 to TRBJ2-1, with 7 bases lining up with TRBD2. This CDR3 spans 11 amino acids. CDR1 is SEHNR and CDR2 is FQNEAQ in the germline V gene (reference sequence). The ends lost 5 bases at V and 10 bases at J; junction bases unmatched: 2. The CDR3 loop is CASSISGEQFF. The CDR3 coding sequence is TGTGCCAGCAGCATTAGCGGGGAGCAGTTCTTC.

This clone occurred many times. This chain uses TRBV9 with TRBJ2-6, with D uncertain. Germline values: CDR1 SGDLS, CDR2 YYNGEE. This CDR3 has 15 amino acids. V was clipped by 3 bases and J by 0 bases, with 7 bases between them. The CDR3 here is CASSGSISGANVLTF. The CDR3 DNA sequence: TGTGCCAGCAGCGGATCTATCTCTGGGGCCAACGTCCTGACTTTC.

The chain is built from TRBV5-6 and TRBJ2-1; TRBD2 matches at 9 bases. This CDR3 is 15 amino acids long. Germline V gives CDR1 SGHDT, CDR2 YYEEEE. V was clipped by 6 bases and J by 8 bases; unmatched bases: 12. CDR3 amino acids: CASTLRSGRFDEQFF. The CDR3 DNA reads as TGTGCCAGCACCCTTCGAAGCGGGAGGTTTGATGAGCAGTTCTTC.

This chain connects TRBV9 to TRBJ1-1; D not resolved. The CDR3 is 14 residues long. Trimming took 0 bases from V and 3 from J, leaving 9 bases between them. CDR1 is SGDLS, CDR2 YYNGEE, per germline. The CDR3 DNA reads as TGTGCCAGCAGCGTAGTATCCCCAGACACTGAAGCTTTCTTT. Translated, it gives CASSVVSPDTEAFF.

The gene calls are TRBV27 and TRBJ2-3, with TRBD2 identical over 10 bases. Trimming at V came to 0 bases and at J to 5 bases, leaving 5 bases not matched to a gene. The CDR3 sequence is 16 residues long. Germline assignment: CDR1 MNHEY and CDR2 SMNVEV (reference sequence). The CDR3 loop is CASSLSLAGGLDTQYF. CDR3 sequence (DNA): TGTGCCAGCAGTTTATCCTTAGCGGGGGGATTAGATACGCAGTATTTT.

The chain uses TRBV6-6 and TRBJ2-1; possibly TRBD2 for D (6 bases). Germline V CDR1 and CDR2: MNHNY, SVGAGI (reference sequence). The CDR3 totals 16 residues. V gave up 5 bases and J gave up 5 bases, with 19 bases separating them. In DNA form, the CDR3 reads TGTGCCAGCAGTCTCCCCTCGGGGTGGGGGGACAATGAGCAGTTCTTC. Amino acid sequence: CASSLPSGWGDNEQFF.

This clone was seen only once. The chain is built from TRBV27 and TRBJ2-1; 10 positions match TRBD2. Germline CDR1 is MNHEY and CDR2 is SMNVEV (reference sequence). The CDR3 runs to 15 residues. Germline trimming cut 7 bases from V and 7 bases from J; bases unmatched to any gene: 10. Here the CDR3 DNA reads TGTGCCAGCACCCTTGGGGCTAGCGGGAGAAATGAGCAGTTCTTC. Translation: CASTLGASGRNEQFF.

About this clone itself: The same CDR3 also results from other DNA sequences found in this sample. The chain combines TRBV27 with TRBJ2-5; D is possibly TRBD2 (6 bases). This CDR3 is 14 amino acids long. Germline assignment: CDR1 MNHEY and CDR2 SMNVEV (reference sequence). V lost 6 bases and J 5 bases, leaving 16 bases between the germline ends. CDR3: CASSLLGGGETQYF. The CDR3 coding sequence is TGTGCCAGCAGCCTATTGGGAGGCGGTGAGACCCAGTACTTC.

This clone occurred once. The chain employs TRBV5-1 and TRBJ2-2; a weak D match, TRBD2 (6 bases). This CDR3 comprises 17 residues. Germline V gene sequence: CDR1 SGHRS, CDR2 YFSETQ. V was clipped by 4 bases and J by 4 bases, with 20 bases between them. The CDR3 loop reads CASSGTFPGPSTGELFF. CDR3 nucleotide sequence: TGCGCCAGCAGCGGGACTTTTCCGGGCCCCAGCACCGGGGAGCTGTTTTTT.

The genes are TRBV18 and TRBJ2-4, with D hard to call. Per the germline V gene, CDR1 is KGHSH and CDR2 is LQKENI. V shed 2 bases and J shed 5 bases, with 13 bases lying between them. This CDR3 contains 15 residues. Written as DNA, the CDR3 is TGTGCCAGCTCACCAAACTTAAGGGTCGAAAACATTCAGTACTTC. It codes for CASSPNLRVENIQYF.

This clone was recorded once. The chain has TRBV6-5 and TRBJ2-3, with TRBD2 matching over 10 bases. Looked up from germline, CDR1 is MNHEY and CDR2 is SVGAGI. The V segment lost 4 bases and the J segment 0 bases; nucleotides outside the gene matches: 4. The CDR3 is made up of 16 amino acids. The CDR3 reads CASSSLAGESTDTQYF. CDR3 coding DNA: TGTGCCAGCAGTTCCCTAGCGGGAGAGAGCACAGATACGCAGTATTTT.

The genes are TRBV15 and TRBJ2-1, with 7 bases lining up with TRBD1. Trimming at V came to 2 bases and at J to 7 bases, leaving 14 bases not matched to a gene. The CDR3 sequence is 17 residues long. Per germline, CDR1 LNHNV and CDR2 YYDKDF (reference sequence). CDR3 DNA: TGTGCCACCAGCAGAAGGGACAGTTTAAGCCGGAATAATGAGCAGTTCTTC. Residues: CATSRRDSLSRNNEQFF.

The V call is TRBV9, the J call TRBJ2-1; 11 bases agree with TRBD2. CDR1 is SGDLS, CDR2 YYNGEE, per germline. The CDR3 consists of 17 residues. V dropped 3 bases and J dropped 4; count of bases not matched to a gene: 9. CDR3 amino acids: CASSGTSGSDHYNEQFF. CDR3 DNA: TGTGCCAGCAGCGGGACTAGCGGGTCGGATCATTACAATGAGCAGTTCTTC.